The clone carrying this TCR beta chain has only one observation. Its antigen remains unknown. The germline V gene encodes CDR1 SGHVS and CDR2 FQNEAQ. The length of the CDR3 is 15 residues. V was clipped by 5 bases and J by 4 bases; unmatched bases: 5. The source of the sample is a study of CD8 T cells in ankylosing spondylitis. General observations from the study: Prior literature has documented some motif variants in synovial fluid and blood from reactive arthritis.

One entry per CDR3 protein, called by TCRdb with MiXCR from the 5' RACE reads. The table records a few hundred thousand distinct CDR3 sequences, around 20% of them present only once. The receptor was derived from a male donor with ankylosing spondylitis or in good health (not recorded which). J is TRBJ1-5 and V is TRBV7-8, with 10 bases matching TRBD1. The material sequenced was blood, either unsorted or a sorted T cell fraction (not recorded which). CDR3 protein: CASSGDRGPNQPQHF. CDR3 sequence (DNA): TGTGCCAGCAGCGGGGACAGGGGACCTAATCAGCCCCAGCATTTT.